The 27 T cell receptor beta chains below come from one sample, sequenced in a study of T cells expressing NK-cell markers. After re-calling the 5' RACE reads, TCRdb lists one entry per CDR3 protein, DNA absent. This sample's table has 400,000 to 450,000 distinct CDR3 sequences. Sequencing was performed on blood T cells: a sorted CD56 or NKG2C T cell subset, CD4+ or CD8+ T cells, or bulk PBMC T cells (not recorded which). The receptors derive from a woman between 18 and 70 years old in good health.

This sequence joins TRBV7-3 and TRBJ2-7. From germline, CDR1 is SGHTA and CDR2 FQGTGA. The CDR3 runs 15 residues. CDR3 in amino acids: CASSRESGSSYEQYF.

The chain uses TRBV6-2 or TRBV6-3 and TRBJ2-3. The CDR3 is 12 residues long. Germline V gene lookup returns CDR1 MNHEY and CDR2 SVGEGT. CDR3 in amino acids: CASRKGTDTQYF.

V and J are TRBV20-1 and TRBJ2-3; TCRdb designates TRBD2, a call that cannot be tested without DNA. Germline V gene sequence: CDR1 DFQATT, CDR2 SNEGSKA (reference sequence). This CDR3 is built from 14 residues. CDR3 sequence reads: CSARPAARQDTQYF.

CDR3 sequence: CASSETGAHTDTQYF. The V and J genes are TRBV28 and TRBJ2-3; checking the TCRdb D call of TRBD1 is not possible without DNA. CDR3 length: 15 residues. The germline CDR1 and CDR2 sequences are MDHEN and SYDVKM.

The chain has TRBV18 and TRBJ1-2. The CDR3 length is 13 residues. CDR1 and CDR2 from the germline V gene are KGHSH and LQKENI. The CDR3 region is CASSPWVSEGYTF.

The chain carries TRBV29-1 and TRBJ2-7; lacking DNA, the TRBD1 call made by TCRdb goes unchecked. This CDR3 is built from 13 residues. CDR1 and CDR2 from the germline V gene are SQVTM and ANQGSEA. The chain's CDR3 is CSVEGDISYEQYF.

This chain connects TRBV7-2 to TRBJ2-3; TCRdb returns TRBD2, unconfirmable since there is no DNA. In germline, CDR1 is SGHTA, CDR2 FQGNSA. The CDR3 runs 16 residues. This CDR3 is CASSLGGGGAGDTQYF.

The V and J genes are TRBV19 and TRBJ2-1; TCRdb's assignment of TRBD2 cannot be checked, as there is no DNA. Looked up from germline, CDR1 is LNHDA and CDR2 is SQIVND (reference sequence). The CDR3 is made up of 18 amino acids. The CDR3 sequence: CASSIDSGGLAGWNEQFF. The whole variable domain, filled in from reference TRBV19 and TRBJ2-1, reads DGGITQSPKYLFRKEGQNVTLSCEQNLNHDAMYWYRQDPGQGLRLIYYSQIVNDFQKGDIAEGYSVSREKKESFPLTVTSAQKNPTAFYLCASSIDSGGLAGWNEQFFGPGTRLTVL.

The J gene is TRBJ1-4, the V gene TRBV9. The CDR3 is 14 residues long. Germline-derived CDR1 and CDR2 are SGDLS and YYNGEE. The CDR3 region is CASSVGGLNEKLFF.

The chain carries TRBV6-1 and TRBJ2-1. From germline, CDR1 is MNHNS and CDR2 SASEGT. There are 15 residues in the CDR3. This CDR3 is CASSTNPVRNNEQFF.

The rearrangement uses TRBV6-2 or TRBV6-3 and TRBJ2-1. The CDR3 sequence is 15 residues long. Germline V lookup: CDR1 MNHEY, CDR2 SVGEGT. CDR3 loop: CASHLWGSSYNEQFF.

The chain couples TRBV5-4 to TRBJ2-3; the TCRdb D gene call, TRBD2, has no DNA to confirm it. CDR1 is SGHNT, CDR2 YYREEE, per germline (reference sequence). This CDR3 region has 14 residues. This CDR3 reads CASSAGSGPDTQYF. Supplemented by reference TRBV5-4 and TRBJ2-3, the full variable domain reads ETGVTQSPTHLIKTRGQQVTLRCSSQSGHNTVSWYQQALGQGPQFIFQYYREEENGRGNFPPRFSGLQFPNYSSELNVNALELDDSALYLCASSAGSGPDTQYFGPGTRLTVL.

The rearrangement joins TRBV7-2 to TRBJ1-1; the TRBD1 assignment by TCRdb is unverifiable without DNA. The CDR3 is 15 residues long. The germline CDR1 and CDR2 sequences are SGHTA and FQGNSA. CDR3 sequence: CASSLKGGASTEAFF.

The chain combines TRBV7-2 with TRBJ1-2. The length of the CDR3 is 14 residues. CDR1 SGHTA and CDR2 FQGNSA come from the germline V gene. CDR3 loop: CASSLEMANYGYTF.

V gene TRBV6-5 combines with J gene TRBJ1-1; the D call from TCRdb, TRBD1, cannot be confirmed without DNA. CDR1 MNHEY and CDR2 SVGAGI come from the germline V gene. The CDR3 contains 12 residues. This chain's CDR3 is CASSYGTGEAFF.

This chain joins TRBV25-1 and TRBJ2-1; the D gene TCRdb calls, TRBD2, cannot be checked with no DNA. The CDR3 runs 15 residues. Germline lookup yields CDR1 MGHDK and CDR2 SYGVNS. This chain's CDR3 is CASETSGPSYNEQFF.

The chain has TRBV7-3 and TRBJ2-7. CDR3 length: 14 amino acids. The germline V gene has CDR1 SGHTA and CDR2 FQGTGA. This CDR3 reads CASSLTAQSYEQYF.

The V and J genes are TRBV5-6 and TRBJ2-1; TCRdb returns TRBD1, unconfirmable since there is no DNA. Germline values: CDR1 SGHDT, CDR2 YYEEEE. The CDR3 sequence is 18 residues long. CDR3 region: CASSWGGAGHSSYNEQFF. Looking up the rest from reference TRBV5-6 and TRBJ2-1 gives the full variable domain: DAGVTQSPTHLIKTRGQQVTLRCSPKSGHDTVSWYQQALGQGPQFIFQYYEEEERQRGNFPDRFSGHQFPNYSSELNVNALLLGDSALYLCASSWGGAGHSSYNEQFFGPGTRLTVL.

The J gene is TRBJ2-5, the V gene TRBV5-1; TCRdb's D call, TRBD1, is unchecked because there is no DNA. Germline CDR1 and CDR2: SGHRS and YFSETQ. CDR3 length: 14 amino acids. CDR3 region: CASSFETGRETQYF.

The genes are TRBV20-1 and TRBJ2-5. Germline values: CDR1 DFQATT, CDR2 SNEGSKA (reference sequence). The CDR3 covers 12 residues. CDR3: CSASIDLGTQYF.

The gene calls are TRBV6-1 and TRBJ2-7; TCRdb reports TRBD2, a call that lacks DNA to check it against. The germline V gene has CDR1 MNHNS and CDR2 SASEGT. The CDR3 is 14 amino acids. The chain's CDR3 is CASSLGAKYYEQYF.

The chain couples TRBV6-2 or TRBV6-3 to TRBJ2-1; the TCRdb D gene call, TRBD1, has no DNA to confirm it. Germline V lookup: CDR1 MNHEY, CDR2 SVGEGT. The CDR3 runs 14 residues. The CDR3 loop reads CASMGPRSYNEQFF.

The chain employs TRBV10-3 and TRBJ2-3; TCRdb outputs TRBD1, but without DNA this stays unchecked. The CDR3 extends over 13 amino acids. CDR1 and CDR2 from the germline V gene are ENHRY and SYGVKD. The CDR3 reads CAIRDRGPDTQYF.

V usage is TRBV5-1 and J usage is TRBJ2-1; TCRdb's D call, TRBD1, is unchecked because there is no DNA. The CDR3 extends over 15 amino acids. CDR1 SGHRS and CDR2 YFSETQ come from the germline V gene. This CDR3 reads CASSGSRERLNEQFF. Combining the CDR3 with reference TRBV5-1 and TRBJ2-1 gives the whole variable domain KAGVTQTPRYLIKTRGQQVTLSCSPISGHRSVSWYQQTPGQGLQFLFEYFSETQRNKGNFPGRFSGRQFSNSRSEMNVSTLELGDSALYLCASSGSRERLNEQFFGPGTRLTVL.

V and J are TRBV5-4 and TRBJ2-3; TCRdb's D call, TRBD1, is unchecked because there is no DNA. The CDR3 sequence is 15 residues long. Germline V gene sequence: CDR1 SGHNT, CDR2 YYREEE (reference sequence). The CDR3: CASSSQGSGADTQYF.

This chain links TRBV5-4 with TRBJ2-1; as DNA is missing, the TRBD2 call by TCRdb cannot be tested. Looked up from germline, CDR1 is SGHNT and CDR2 is YYREEE (reference sequence). CDR3 length: 14 amino acids. The CDR3 region is CASSLATSAREQFF.

The chain links TRBV23-1 to TRBJ2-1. TRBV23-1 is filed as an ORF, its function uncertain. The CDR3 loop spans 13 amino acids. The CDR3 reads CASSLEAYNEQFF.